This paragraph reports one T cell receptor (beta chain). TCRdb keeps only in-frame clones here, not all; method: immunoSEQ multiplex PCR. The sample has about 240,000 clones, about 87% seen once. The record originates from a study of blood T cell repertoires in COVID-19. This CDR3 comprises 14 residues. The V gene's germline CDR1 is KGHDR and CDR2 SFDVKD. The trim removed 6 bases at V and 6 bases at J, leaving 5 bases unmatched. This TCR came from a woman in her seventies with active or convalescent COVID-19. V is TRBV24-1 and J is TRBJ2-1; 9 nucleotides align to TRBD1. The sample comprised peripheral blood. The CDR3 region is CATSRGTGTNEQFF. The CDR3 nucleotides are TGTGCCACCAGTCGTGGGACAGGGACCAATGAGCAGTTCTTC.